This TCR beta chain was captured in a study of CD8+ T cells in alopecia areata. Treatment in this sample: oral pan-JAK inhibitor, 5-10 mg twice daily. Trimming took off 0 bases at V and 8 bases at J, with 13 bases between the two ends. Germline CDR1 GTSNPN, CDR2 SVGIG (reference sequence). This CDR3 is built from 13 residues. RNA was isolated and reverse transcribed to cDNA, the sequencing template. Assay used: immunoSEQ multiplex PCR; TCRdb lists only in-frame clones, some missing. The table includes roughly 220,000 clones, approximately 65% detected once. This TCR was sampled from a human donor with alopecia areata. The chain combines TRBV30 with TRBJ1-2, with D possibly matching TRBD1 (6 bases). The source material was CD4+ T cells sorted from blood, sampled at week 44, from a patient treated with tofacitinib. Written as DNA, the CDR3 is TGTGCCTGGAGTGTAAACAGGGTGAGAGGCTACACCTTC. Its translation is CAWSVNRVRGYTF.